These 9 T cell receptor beta chains share one sample of origin, sequenced in a study of post-analysis software for immune sequencing data. Overall study findings and caveats: Included in a set of roughly five TRBV segments more frequent in patients than controls were TRBV5-6, TRBV5-1 and TRBV20-1.

Unique molecular identifiers were present in the TCR beta cDNA libraries. TCRdb re-derived calls from the PCR reads in MiXCR, one entry per CDR3 protein. This sample yields hundreds of thousands of distinct CDR3 sequences, of which approximately 53% are seen a single time; 4.6% belongs to the top ten. No antigen is known for these receptors. The sequenced sample consisted of blood. The receptor set was obtained from a girl aged 5-17 years with multiple sclerosis.

This clonotype was seen a few times. The V and J genes are TRBV5-6 and TRBJ1-5; D not resolved. This CDR3 has 12 amino acids. CDR1 is SGHDT and CDR2 is YYEEEE in the germline V gene. Trimming left V 1 base short and J 8 bases short, with 7 bases between. CDR3: CASSLKLKPQHF. The CDR3 DNA sequence: TGTGCCAGCAGCTTGAAGCTGAAGCCCCAGCATTTT.

The CDR3: CASRRGQGNTGELFF. DNA of the CDR3: TGTGCCAGCAGAAGGGGACAAGGCAACACCGGGGAGCTGTTTTTT. V is TRBV6-6 and J is TRBJ2-2; D might be TRBD1 (6 bases). The germline gives CDR1 MNHNY, CDR2 SVGAGI (reference sequence). The V end lost 6 bases, the J end lost 2 bases, and 13 bases lay between the germline ends. The CDR3 is 15 amino acids.

This clonotype has only a few counts. This chain connects TRBV11-2 to TRBJ2-4; D remains unclear. The CDR3 covers 17 residues. Germline V gene lookup returns CDR1 SGHAT and CDR2 FQNNGV. With 0 bases removed from V and 1 base from J, the gap between germline ends came to 13 bases. The CDR3 loop reads CASSLDGTKDAKNIQYF. The CDR3 DNA follows: TGTGCCAGCAGCTTAGATGGCACTAAGGATGCCAAAAACATTCAGTACTTC.

The chain carries TRBV9 and TRBJ2-7; a weak D match, TRBD1 (6 bases). CDR1 is SGDLS, CDR2 YYNGEE, per germline. CDR3 length: 15 residues. The V end lost 4 bases, the J end lost 6 bases, and 20 bases lay between the germline ends. CDR3 coding DNA: TGTGCCAGCAGCCCAGGGGATTGGGGGCCCCTCGAGCAGTACTTC. It codes for CASSPGDWGPLEQYF. The full variable domain, in which reference TRBV9 and TRBJ2-7 provide the parts outside the CDR3, is DSGVTQTPKHLITATGQRVTLRCSPRSGDLSVYWYQQSLDQGLQFLIQYYNGEERAKGNILERFSAQQFPDLHSELNLSSLELGDSALYFCASSPGDWGPLEQYFGPGTRLTVT.

The chain employs TRBV6-1 and TRBJ2-7, with 8 nucleotides matching TRBD1. With 7 bases clipped from V and 7 bases from J, the junction kept 12 bases outside the gene matches. The CDR3 sequence is 14 residues long. Per the germline V gene, CDR1 is MNHNS and CDR2 is SASEGT. The CDR3, as DNA: TGTGCCAGCACCGACAGGGGAAAAACCAATGAGCAGTACTTC. This gives the protein CASTDRGKTNEQYF.

V usage is TRBV11-2 and J usage is TRBJ2-2, with D unresolved. V dropped 4 bases and J dropped 8 bases, with 11 bases sitting between them. CDR1 and CDR2 (germline): SGHAT, FQNNGV. CDR3 length: 13 residues. The CDR3 sequence is CASSSSGPGELFF. The CDR3 bases are TGTGCCAGCAGCTCCTCCGGCCCTGGGGAGCTGTTTTTT.

This chain uses TRBV24-1 with TRBJ2-1, with 8 positions matching TRBD1. V dropped 0 bases and J dropped 5; count of bases not matched to a gene: 2. The CDR3 extends over 15 amino acids. CDR1 is KGHDR, CDR2 SFDVKD, per germline. The CDR3 is CATSDLGTGNNEQFF. The CDR3 DNA reads TGTGCCACCAGTGATTTGGGGACAGGAAACAATGAGCAGTTCTTC.

The chain is built from TRBV9 and TRBJ2-5, with TRBD1 matching 9 bases. This CDR3 contains 13 residues. Trimming removed 3 bases from V and 11 bases from J; junction bases left unmatched: 8. CDR1 is SGDLS, CDR2 YYNGEE, per germline. CDR3 sequence reads: CASSAQGAREQYF. The CDR3 coding sequence is TGTGCCAGCAGCGCACAGGGGGCTCGGGAGCAGTACTTC.

The J gene is TRBJ1-1, the V gene TRBV25-1; D gene uncertain. The germline V gene encodes CDR1 MGHDK and CDR2 SYGVNS. This CDR3 region has 11 residues. Trimming cost V 7 bases and J 2 bases, with 5 bases left between them. The CDR3 is CASKYNTEAFF. In DNA form, the CDR3 reads TGTGCCAGCAAATATAACACTGAAGCTTTCTTT.